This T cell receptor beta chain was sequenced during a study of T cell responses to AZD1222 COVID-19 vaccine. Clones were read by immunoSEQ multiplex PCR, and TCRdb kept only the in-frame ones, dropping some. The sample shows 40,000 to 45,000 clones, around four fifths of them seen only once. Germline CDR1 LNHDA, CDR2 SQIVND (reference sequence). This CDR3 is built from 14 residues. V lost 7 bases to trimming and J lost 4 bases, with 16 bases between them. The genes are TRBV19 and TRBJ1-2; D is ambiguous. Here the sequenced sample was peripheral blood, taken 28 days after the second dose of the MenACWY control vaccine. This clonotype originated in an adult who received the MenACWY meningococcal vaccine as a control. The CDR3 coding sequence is TGTGCCAGTACCCTCTCTGGGTCCCCCTATGGCTACACCTTC. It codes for CASTLSGSPYGYTF.